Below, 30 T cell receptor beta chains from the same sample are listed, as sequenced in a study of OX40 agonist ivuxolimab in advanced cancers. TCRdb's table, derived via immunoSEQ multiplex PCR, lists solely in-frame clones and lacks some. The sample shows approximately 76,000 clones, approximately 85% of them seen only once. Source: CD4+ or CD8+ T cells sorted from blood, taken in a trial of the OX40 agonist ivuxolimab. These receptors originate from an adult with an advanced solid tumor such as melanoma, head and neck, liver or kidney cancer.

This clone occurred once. This chain's CDR3 is CASRNYGNTEAFF. The DNA for the CDR3 is TGTGCCAGCAGGAATTATGGGAACACTGAAGCTTTCTTT. V and J are TRBV6-5 and TRBJ1-1; the D is unclear. This CDR3 spans 13 amino acids. Trimming took 6 bases from V and 1 from J, leaving 9 bases between them. CDR1 and CDR2 from the germline V gene are MNHEY and SVGAGI.

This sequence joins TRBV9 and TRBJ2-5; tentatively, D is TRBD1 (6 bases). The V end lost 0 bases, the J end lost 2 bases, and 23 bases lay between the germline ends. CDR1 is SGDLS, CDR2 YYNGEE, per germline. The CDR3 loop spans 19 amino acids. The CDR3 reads CASSVGVGWGKTGQETQYF. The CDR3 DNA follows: TGTGCCAGCAGCGTAGGGGTCGGGTGGGGAAAGACAGGTCAAGAGACCCAGTACTTC.

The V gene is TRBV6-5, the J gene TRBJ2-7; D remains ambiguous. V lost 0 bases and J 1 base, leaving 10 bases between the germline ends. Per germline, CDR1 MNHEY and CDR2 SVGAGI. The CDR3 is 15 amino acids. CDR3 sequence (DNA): TGTGCCAGCAGTTACTCTGCCACTCCGTCCTACGAGCAGTACTTC. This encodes CASSYSATPSYEQYF.

For the CDR3, the DNA is TGTGCCAGCAGCCAGTCAGAGACCCAGTACTTC. This codes for CASSQSETQYF. The chain employs TRBV14 and TRBJ2-5; D gene uncertain. V lost 3 bases and J lost 4, with 3 bases in between. CDR1 and CDR2 (germline): SGHDN, FVKESK. The CDR3 totals 11 residues.

The CDR3 coding sequence is TGTGCCAGCTCACCTCGGGGGAGCGGGGGTACTGATGAGCAGTTCTTC. This sequence encodes CASSPRGSGGTDEQFF. The chain recombines TRBV18 with TRBJ2-1, with 8 bases fitting TRBD2. The V gene end was trimmed by 3 bases and the J gene end by 8 bases; junction bases not matched to a gene: 12. In germline, CDR1 is KGHSH, CDR2 LQKENI. The CDR3 length is 16 residues.

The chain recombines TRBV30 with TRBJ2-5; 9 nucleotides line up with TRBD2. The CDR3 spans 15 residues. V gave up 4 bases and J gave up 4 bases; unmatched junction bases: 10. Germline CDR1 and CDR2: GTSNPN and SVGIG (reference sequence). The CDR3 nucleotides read TGTGCCTGGACCCGGGGGGTAGCGGGGGTAGAGACCCAGTACTTC. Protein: CAWTRGVAGVETQYF.

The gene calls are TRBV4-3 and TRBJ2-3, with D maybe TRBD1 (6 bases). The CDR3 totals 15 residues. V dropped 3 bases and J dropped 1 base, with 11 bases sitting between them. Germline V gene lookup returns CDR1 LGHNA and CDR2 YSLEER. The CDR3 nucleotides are TGCGCCAGCAGCCAGAATTCAGGGGGCACAGATACGCAGTATTTT. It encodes CASSQNSGGTDTQYF.

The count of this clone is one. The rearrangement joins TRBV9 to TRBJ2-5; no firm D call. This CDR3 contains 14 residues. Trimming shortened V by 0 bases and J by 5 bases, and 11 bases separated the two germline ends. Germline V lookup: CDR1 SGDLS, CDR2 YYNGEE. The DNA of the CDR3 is TGTGCCAGCAGCGTAGAGGGCGATCGGGAGACCCAGTACTTC. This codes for CASSVEGDRETQYF.

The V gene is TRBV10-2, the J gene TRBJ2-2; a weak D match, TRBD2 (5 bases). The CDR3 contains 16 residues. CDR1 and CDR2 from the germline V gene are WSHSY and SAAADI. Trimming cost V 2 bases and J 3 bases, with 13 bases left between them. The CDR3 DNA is TGCGCCAGCAGTGAGCTTCCCCCGAGGGACACCGGGGAGCTGTTTTTT. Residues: CASSELPPRDTGELFF.

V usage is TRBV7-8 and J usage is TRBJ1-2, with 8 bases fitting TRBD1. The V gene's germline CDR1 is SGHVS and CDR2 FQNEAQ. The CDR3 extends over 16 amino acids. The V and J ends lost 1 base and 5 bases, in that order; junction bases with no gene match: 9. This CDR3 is CASSLGSPGGVYGYTF. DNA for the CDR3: TGTGCCAGCAGCTTAGGTTCCCCAGGGGGCGTTTATGGCTACACCTTC.

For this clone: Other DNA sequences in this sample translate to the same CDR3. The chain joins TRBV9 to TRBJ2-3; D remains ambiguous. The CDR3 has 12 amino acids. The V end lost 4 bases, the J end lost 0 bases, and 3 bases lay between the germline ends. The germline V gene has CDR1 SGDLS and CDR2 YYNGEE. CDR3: CASSPSTDTQYF. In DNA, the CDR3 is TGTGCCAGCAGCCCTAGCACAGATACGCAGTATTTT.

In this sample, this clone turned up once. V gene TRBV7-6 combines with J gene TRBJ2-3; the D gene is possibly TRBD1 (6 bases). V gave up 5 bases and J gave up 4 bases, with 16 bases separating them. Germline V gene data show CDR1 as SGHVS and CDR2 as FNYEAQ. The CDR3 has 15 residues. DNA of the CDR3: TGTGCCAGCAGCCTAGTAGGGGGTGGGGCAGATACGCAGTATTTT. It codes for CASSLVGGGADTQYF.

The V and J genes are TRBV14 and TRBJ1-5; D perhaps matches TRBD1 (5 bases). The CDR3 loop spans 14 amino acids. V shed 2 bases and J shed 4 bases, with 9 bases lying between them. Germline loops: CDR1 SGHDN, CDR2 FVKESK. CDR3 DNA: TGTGCCAGCAGCCAACGGGGGGGGAATCAGCCCCAGCATTTT. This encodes CASSQRGGNQPQHF. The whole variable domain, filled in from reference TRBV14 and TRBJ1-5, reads EAGVTQFPSHSVIEKGQTVTLRCDPISGHDNLYWYRRVMGKEIKFLLHFVKESKQDESGMPNNRFLAERTGGTYSTLKVQPAELEDSGVYFCASSQRGGNQPQHFGDGTRLSIL.

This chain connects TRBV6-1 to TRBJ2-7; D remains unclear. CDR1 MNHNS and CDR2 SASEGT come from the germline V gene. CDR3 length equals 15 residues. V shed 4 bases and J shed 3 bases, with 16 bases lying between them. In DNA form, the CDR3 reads TGTGCCAGCAGTGTAGGGCAGGAGAACATCTACGAGCAGTACTTC. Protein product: CASSVGQENIYEQYF.

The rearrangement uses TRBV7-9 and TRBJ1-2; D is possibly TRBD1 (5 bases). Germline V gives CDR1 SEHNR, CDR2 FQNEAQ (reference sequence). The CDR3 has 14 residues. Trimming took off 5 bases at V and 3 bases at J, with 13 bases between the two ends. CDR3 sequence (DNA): TGTGCCAGCAGCGAGGCGAGGGGCCACTATGGCTACACCTTC. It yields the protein CASSEARGHYGYTF.

The CDR3 region has the DNA TGTGCCACCAGCAGAGATCCCGAAGAGACCCAGTACTTC. Its protein is CATSRDPEETQYF. This chain links TRBV15 with TRBJ2-5; D unresolved. Trimming took 0 bases from V and 3 from J, leaving 5 bases between them. From germline, CDR1 is LNHNV and CDR2 YYDKDF (reference sequence). The CDR3 loop spans 13 amino acids.

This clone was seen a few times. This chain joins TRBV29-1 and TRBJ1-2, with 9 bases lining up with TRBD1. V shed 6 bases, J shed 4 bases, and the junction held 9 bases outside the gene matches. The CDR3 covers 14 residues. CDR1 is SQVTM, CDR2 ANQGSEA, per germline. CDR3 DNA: TGCAGCGTCGGGACAGGGATACAAGTCTATGGCTACACCTTC. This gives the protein CSVGTGIQVYGYTF.

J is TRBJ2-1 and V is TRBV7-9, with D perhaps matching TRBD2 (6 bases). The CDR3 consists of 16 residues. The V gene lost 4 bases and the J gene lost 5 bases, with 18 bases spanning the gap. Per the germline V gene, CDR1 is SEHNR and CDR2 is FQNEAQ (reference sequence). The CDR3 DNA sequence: TGTGCCAGCAGCTCATTTGGGAGGTCCACCCACAATGAGCAGTTCTTC. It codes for CASSSFGRSTHNEQFF.

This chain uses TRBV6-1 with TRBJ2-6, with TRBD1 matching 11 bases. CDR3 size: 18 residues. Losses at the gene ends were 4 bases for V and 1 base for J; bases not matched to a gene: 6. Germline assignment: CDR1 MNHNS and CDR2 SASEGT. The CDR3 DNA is TGTGCCAGCAGTGGTTGGACAGGGGGCGGGTCTGGGGCCAACGTCCTGACTTTC. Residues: CASSGWTGGGSGANVLTF.

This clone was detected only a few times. CDR3: CASSPRTGVNEQFF. Written as DNA, the CDR3 is TGTGCCAGCAGTCCACGGACAGGGGTCAATGAGCAGTTCTTC. The genes are TRBV14 and TRBJ2-1; 9 bases align to TRBD1. The V gene end was trimmed by 6 bases and the J gene end by 6 bases; junction bases not matched to a gene: 6. The CDR3 covers 14 residues. The germline gives CDR1 SGHDN, CDR2 FVKESK.

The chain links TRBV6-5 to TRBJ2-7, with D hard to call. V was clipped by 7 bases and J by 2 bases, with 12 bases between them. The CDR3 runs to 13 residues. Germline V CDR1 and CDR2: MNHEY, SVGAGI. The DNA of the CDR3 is TGTGCCAGCAAGGGTATCGGACCCTACGAGCAGTACTTC. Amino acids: CASKGIGPYEQYF.

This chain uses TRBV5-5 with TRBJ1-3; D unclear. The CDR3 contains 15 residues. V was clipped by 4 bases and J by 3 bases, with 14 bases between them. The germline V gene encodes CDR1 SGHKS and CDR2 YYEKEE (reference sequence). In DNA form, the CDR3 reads TGTGCCAGCAGCCAAGCTCATAGGCTTGGAAACACCATATATTTT. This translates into CASSQAHRLGNTIYF.

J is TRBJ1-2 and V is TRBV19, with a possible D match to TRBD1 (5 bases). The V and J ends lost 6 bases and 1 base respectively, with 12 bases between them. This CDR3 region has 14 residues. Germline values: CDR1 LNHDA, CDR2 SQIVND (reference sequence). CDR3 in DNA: TGTGCCAGTAGGATTACAGGAGATAACTATGGCTACACCTTC. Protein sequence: CASRITGDNYGYTF.

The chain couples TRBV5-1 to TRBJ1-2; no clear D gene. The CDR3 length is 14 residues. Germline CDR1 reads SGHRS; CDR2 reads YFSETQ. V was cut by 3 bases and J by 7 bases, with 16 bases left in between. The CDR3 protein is CASSSRVEVGGYTF. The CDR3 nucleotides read TGCGCCAGCAGCTCGCGGGTCGAGGTCGGTGGCTACACCTTC.

This CDR3 reads CASSDGVGGTQYF. CDR3 in DNA: TGTGCCAGCAGTGATGGCGTGGGTGGTACGCAGTATTTT. The chain joins TRBV2 to TRBJ2-3; D is uncertain. V dropped 3 bases and J dropped 8 bases, with 12 bases sitting between them. Per the germline V gene, CDR1 is SNHLY and CDR2 is FYNNEI. The CDR3 runs to 13 residues.

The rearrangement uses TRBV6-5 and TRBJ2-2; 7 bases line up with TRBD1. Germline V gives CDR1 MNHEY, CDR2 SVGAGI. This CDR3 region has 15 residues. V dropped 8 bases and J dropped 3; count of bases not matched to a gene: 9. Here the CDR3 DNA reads TGTGCCAGCCTAGCTATGGGACAGTACACCGGGGAGCTGTTTTTT. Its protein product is CASLAMGQYTGELFF.

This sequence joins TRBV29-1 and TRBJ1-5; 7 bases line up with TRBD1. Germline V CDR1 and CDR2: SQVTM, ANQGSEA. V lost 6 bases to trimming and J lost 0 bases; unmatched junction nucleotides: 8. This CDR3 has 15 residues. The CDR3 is CSVMTGWDSNQPQHF. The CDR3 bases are TGCAGCGTCATGACAGGGTGGGATAGCAATCAGCCCCAGCATTTT. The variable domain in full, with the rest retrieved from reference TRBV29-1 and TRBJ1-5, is SAVISQKPSRDICQRGTSLTIQCQVDSQVTMMFWYRQQPGQSLTLIATANQGSEATYESGFVIDKFPISRPNLTFSTLTVSNMSPEDSSIYLCSVMTGWDSNQPQHFGDGTRLSIL.

CDR3 sequence: CASSLIGAGGPTGELFF. The CDR3 DNA follows: TGTGCCAGCAGCTTAATAGGTGCGGGGGGCCCTACCGGGGAGCTGTTTTTT. The V call is TRBV7-2, the J call TRBJ2-2; 8 nucleotides line up with TRBD2. The CDR3 runs 17 residues. The trim removed 2 bases at V and 5 bases at J, leaving 10 bases unmatched. Germline lookup yields CDR1 SGHTA and CDR2 FQGNSA. Full variable domain (outside the CDR3, taken from reference TRBV7-2 and TRBJ2-2): GAGVSQSPSNKVTEKGKDVELRCDPISGHTALYWYRQSLGQGLEFLIYFQGNSAPDKSGLPSDRFSAERTGGSVSTLTIQRTQQEDSAVYLCASSLIGAGGPTGELFFGEGSRLTVL.

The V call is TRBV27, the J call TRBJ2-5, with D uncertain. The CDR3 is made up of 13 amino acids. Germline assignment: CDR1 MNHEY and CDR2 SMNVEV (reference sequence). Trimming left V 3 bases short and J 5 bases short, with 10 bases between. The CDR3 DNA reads TGTGCCAGCAGTTTGAGGAACCGGGAGACCCAGTACTTC. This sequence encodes CASSLRNRETQYF.

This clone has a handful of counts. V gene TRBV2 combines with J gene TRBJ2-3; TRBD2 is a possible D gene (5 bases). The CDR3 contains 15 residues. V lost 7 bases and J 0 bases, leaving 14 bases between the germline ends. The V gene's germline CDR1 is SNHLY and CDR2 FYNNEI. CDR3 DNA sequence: TGTGCCAGCACCTTTGGGCGGGCCAGCACAGATACGCAGTATTTT. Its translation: CASTFGRASTDTQYF.